Given below is one T cell receptor (beta chain) in context. Its antigen is undetermined. Donors likely had unrecorded immune exposures despite being nominally healthy when sampled. 13 Jbeta primers and 60 Vbeta primers were used for the PCR. Profiled with immunoSEQ multiplex PCR; TCRdb holds only in-frame clones, not every one. The sample records around 210,000 clones, about 85% being singletons. The data were taken from a study of cytomegalovirus exposure and HLA in healthy donors. Study-level background: Researchers found that roughly 81% of fewer than 450 genotyped donors fell within the Caucasian-associated ancestry cluster.

Broader study findings: Later on, an analysis tied 15,000 to 20,000 TCR beta sequences to HLA alleles at 0.05 false discovery rate.

Trimming took 4 bases from V and 4 from J, leaving 19 bases between them. This CDR3 is built from 16 residues. Germline lookup yields CDR1 MDHEN and CDR2 SYDVKM. J is TRBJ1-2 and V is TRBV28; possible D gene TRBD1, 6 bases. This clonotype was obtained from a male donor in good health and CMV-seropositive. The specimen sequenced was PBMCs. The CDR3 DNA reads as TGTGCCAGCAGTTCCGCGACAGGAAGGTTAGGCTATGGCTACACCTTC. It encodes CASSSATGRLGYGYTF.